Listed here are 13 T cell receptor beta chains from one sample, sequenced in a study of tissue T cells after allogeneic stem cell transplantation. Some clones are missing from TCRdb's copy, which holds only in-frame ones; the method was immunoSEQ multiplex PCR. This sample has 1,500 to 2,000 clones; less than 50% occur once, and the top ten carry roughly 18%. Time point specified: mouse harvest day 14 after allogeneic transplant. The graft held 10^6 splenic CD5+ T cells and 10^7 T-cell-depleted bone marrow cells. What was sequenced was gut tissue. These receptors all stem from a female BALB/c mouse given C57BL/6 T cells with graft-versus-host disease after an allogeneic hematopoietic cell transplant.

In this sample, this clone turned up a few times. The listed genes are named as in mouse. Read data end 1 residue before the CDR3 end; the end is taken from the germline J gene. The V and J genes are TRBV3 and TRBJ2-7, with 7 bases lining up with TRBD1. This CDR3 spans 14 amino acids. CDR1 is SNHLY, CDR2 FYNGKV, per germline (reference sequence). The ends lost 2 bases at V and 7 bases at J; junction bases unmatched: 8. CDR3 DNA, as far as it was read: TGTGCCAGCAGCTTAAGGGCGACAGGGTGGGAACAGTAC. It specifies CASSLRATGWEQY. The full CDR3 protein is CASSLRATGWEQYF.

Comment on this clone: Gene names are the mouse ones. From the germline J gene comes the end of the CDR3, since the read stops 1 residue before it. This rearrangement joins TRBV3 to TRBJ2-5; 7 nucleotides line up with TRBD2. V dropped 0 bases and J dropped 2; count of bases not matched to a gene: 2. Germline V gene lookup returns CDR1 SNHLY and CDR2 FYNGKV (reference sequence). This CDR3 region has 15 residues. The CDR3 spells CASSLAGGGQDTQYF. The CDR3 DNA, read in part, is TGTGCCAGCAGCTTAGCCGGGGGGGGCCAAGACACCCAGTAC.

In its sample, this clone was seen a few times. All gene names here are mouse names. The CDR3 is cut off 1 residue early in the read; its end comes from the germline J gene. V and J are TRBV26 and TRBJ1-5, with D uncertain. V gave up 4 bases and J gave up 1 base, with 5 bases separating them. Germline-derived CDR1 and CDR2 are KGHPV and FQNQEV (reference sequence). The CDR3 contains 13 residues. The CDR3 bases that were read are TGTGCCAGCAGTCAACAGAACAACCAGGCTCCGCTT. As protein: CASSQQNNQAPL. In full, the CDR3 reads CASSQQNNQAPLF.

On this clone itself: Gene names follow the mouse nomenclature. The missing CDR3 end, 1 residue past where the read stops, is filled in from the germline J gene. V gene TRBV26 combines with J gene TRBJ1-1, with a weak D call TRBD1 (5 bases). This CDR3 is 14 amino acids long. Deletions cut 3 bases from V and 4 bases from J, with 12 bases between. Germline assignment: CDR1 KGHPV and CDR2 FQNQEV (reference sequence). CDR3 DNA (partial): TGTGCCAGCAGTCTCCGCAGGGAGGGCACAGAAGTCTTC. Amino acid sequence: CASSLRREGTEVF. The CDR3 reads in full as CASSLRREGTEVFF.

Concerning this clone: The genes are named according to mouse. The read falls 1 residue short of the CDR3 end, and the missing part is taken from the germline J gene. The chain uses TRBV26 and TRBJ2-5; D remains ambiguous. Germline lookup yields CDR1 KGHPV and CDR2 FQNQEV (reference sequence). The V and J ends lost 5 bases and 0 bases respectively, with 6 bases between them. CDR3 length equals 13 residues. CDR3 bases read: TGTGCCAGCAGTTCCGGGAACCAAGACACCCAGTAC. Translation gives CASSSGNQDTQY. The entire CDR3 reads CASSSGNQDTQYF.

This clone was observed a few times. Gene names refer to mouse genes. The CDR3 goes on 1 residue after the read ends, and that part is filled in from the germline J gene. This chain uses TRBV23 with TRBJ2-3; the table's D call TRBD1 went unverified against the DNA. From germline, CDR1 is KGHTA and CDR2 FQNQQP. The CDR3 runs to 14 residues. The part of the CDR3 DNA that was read is TGCTCCAGCAGTTACAGATCTAGTGCAGAAACGCTGTAT. Its protein product is CSSSYRSSAETLY. The complete CDR3 sequence is CSSSYRSSAETLYF. The full variable domain, rest sourced from reference TRBV23 and TRBJ2-3, is DAAVTQKPRYLIKMKGQEAEMKCIPEKGHTAVFWYQQKQSKELKFLIYFQNQQPLDQIDMVKERFSAVCPSSSLCSLGIRTCEAEDSALYLCSSSYRSSAETLYFGSGTRLTVL.

As concerns this clone: Genes and germline are mouse. With the read ending 1 residue before the CDR3 end, the germline J gene is used to fill in that end. This chain uses TRBV13-2 with TRBJ2-5; D assignment may be TRBD1 or TRBD2 (6 bases each). The CDR3 has 14 amino acids. V was clipped by 1 base and J by 6 bases, with 12 bases between them. Germline V gives CDR1 NNHNN, CDR2 SYGAGS (reference sequence). The covered CDR3 bases are TGTGCCAGCGGTGATAGGGGGGTGACGGACACCCAGTAC. Translation gives CASGDRGVTDTQY. The entire CDR3 reads CASGDRGVTDTQYF.

By sample fraction, this clone is large. Gene labels here are mouse ones. The CDR3 end is not reached by the read, which stops 1 residue before it; the germline J gene fills it in. V and J are TRBV26 and TRBJ1-4; tentative D call: TRBD1 (5 bases). The CDR3 covers 13 residues. CDR1 and CDR2 (germline): KGHPV, FQNQEV (reference sequence). V lost 3 bases and J lost 5, with 7 bases in between. CDR3 sequence: CASSLTGNERLFF. The CDR3 DNA, read in part, is TGTGCCAGCAGTCTCACAGGAAACGAAAGATTATTT.

With regard to this clone: Mouse names are used for the genes. Coverage ceases 1 residue before the CDR3 finishes, and the germline J gene fills in the end. The rearrangement uses TRBV26 and TRBJ2-5; no clear D. Between the trimmed V and J ends, which lost 4 bases and 0 bases, there was a span of 5 bases. CDR1 is KGHPV and CDR2 is FQNQEV in the germline V gene (reference sequence). There are 13 residues in the CDR3. CDR3 residues: CASSPTNQDTQYF. CDR3 DNA, as far as it was read: TGTGCCAGCAGTCCCACCAACCAAGACACCCAGTAC.

Sample share makes this clone large. Gene names and germline refer to mouse. Coverage ceases 1 residue before the CDR3 finishes, and the germline J gene fills in the end. The J gene is TRBJ1-3, the V gene TRBV13-1, with a weak D call TRBD1 (6 bases). The CDR3 is made up of 14 amino acids. V was trimmed by 2 bases and J by 3 bases, leaving 9 bases between them. Germline V gives CDR1 NSHNY, CDR2 SYGAGN. The sequenced CDR3 bases are TGTGCCAGCAGTGAGCAGGGGTATGGAAATACGCTCTAT. Protein product: CASSEQGYGNTLY. The full CDR3 protein is CASSEQGYGNTLYF.

There are a few counts of this clone. The genes are named according to mouse. The read ends 1 residue shy of where the CDR3 ends; the end is completed using the germline J gene. The chain couples TRBV23 to TRBJ2-2; the table's D gene call, TRBD1, was not cross checked with the DNA. CDR1 is KGHTA and CDR2 is FQNQQP in the germline V gene. This CDR3 spans 15 amino acids. This CDR3 is CSSSSGTANTGQLYF. The covered CDR3 bases are TGCTCCAGCAGTTCCGGGACAGCAAACACCGGGCAGCTCTAC.

Worth noting for this clone: Germline and genes here are mouse. The read is 1 residue too short to cover the CDR3 end, so that end is filled in from the germline J gene. This chain joins TRBV26 and TRBJ2-7; 9 bases are a match to TRBD1. Germline CDR1 and CDR2: KGHPV and FQNQEV (reference sequence). The CDR3 runs 14 residues. Germline trimming cut 5 bases from V and 2 bases from J; bases unmatched to any gene: 4. CDR3 DNA (partial): TGTGCCAGCAGTTTGACAGGGGGGGCCTATGAACAGTAC. Protein product: CASSLTGGAYEQY. The CDR3 as a whole reads CASSLTGGAYEQYF.

This clone came up a few times. Gene names are mouse gene names. The CDR3 end falls 1 residue outside the read, so it is completed with the germline J gene. The rearrangement links TRBV12-1 to TRBJ1-1; 7 positions agree with TRBD1. Per the germline V gene, CDR1 is SGHSN and CDR2 is HYEKVE. CDR3 length: 14 residues. Trimming took 4 bases from V and 0 from J; bases not matched to a gene: 4. CDR3: CASSDRVANTEVFF. The DNA read from the CDR3 is TGTGCCAGCTCCGACAGGGTTGCAAACACAGAAGTCTTC.